The T cell receptor (beta chain) described here comes from a study of T-cell reconstitution after alpha-beta-depleted transplantation in children. Notes on the study in general: From newly produced T cells came most of the T-cell counts and diversity one year after transplant. Where some patients showed high TCRbeta diversity at day 60, it came from recipient T cells and thymic progenitors that had survived. About two months after transplant, alpha-beta T cells reportedly came from several hundred expanded graft clones.

The CDR3 consists of 15 residues. Germline V gene sequence: CDR1 DFQATT, CDR2 SNEGSKA (reference sequence). V lost 0 bases to trimming and J lost 7 bases; unmatched junction nucleotides: 6. On this clonotype itself: Its target is not known.

Library preparation (for TCRbeta) was performed with unique molecular identifiers. TCRdb re-called the PCR reads with MiXCR, one entry per CDR3 protein. The data show a few hundred thousand distinct CDR3 sequences, 25% to 30% seen once. The TCR originated in a boy in the first two years of life with Wiskott-Aldrich syndrome, due to receive a stem cell transplant. The material sequenced was PBMCs, taken before TCRalphabeta/CD19-depleted stem cell transplant. This chain connects TRBV20-1 to TRBJ2-1; 10 positions agree with TRBD2. Here the CDR3 DNA reads TGCAGTGCTAGAGATCAGAAGCGGGAGGGGAATGAGCAGTTCTTC. It translates to CSARDQKREGNEQFF.